The next 30 T cell receptor beta chains were all read from a single sample in a study of blood T cell repertoires in COVID-19. Libraries were prepared by immunoSEQ multiplex PCR; TCRdb keeps only in-frame clonotypes and omits some of them. The data contain 250,000 to 350,000 clones, roughly 90% of them seen just once; the ten biggest clones take up 11%. What was sequenced was peripheral blood. These receptor sequences come from a woman aged 25 to 45 with COVID-19, enrolled during active disease.

The chain employs TRBV5-1 and TRBJ2-4, with TRBD1 matching over 10 bases. With 0 bases clipped from V and 0 bases from J, the junction kept 3 bases outside the gene matches. The CDR3 totals 17 residues. Germline V gene lookup returns CDR1 SGHRS and CDR2 YFSETQ. The CDR3 DNA sequence: TGCGCCAGCAGCTTGGAGGGACAGGGGTTAGCCAAAAACATTCAGTACTTC. It translates to CASSLEGQGLAKNIQYF.

The chain links TRBV28 to TRBJ1-2, with 10 bases matching TRBD1. This CDR3 has 16 amino acids. The ends lost 5 bases at V and 1 base at J; junction bases unmatched: 7. CDR1 is MDHEN and CDR2 is SYDVKM in the germline V gene. Here the CDR3 reads CASSQTGGTFNYGYTF. CDR3 bases: TGTGCCAGCAGTCAGACAGGGGGCACCTTTAACTATGGCTACACCTTC.

J is TRBJ2-5 and V is TRBV2, with 10 bases lining up with TRBD2. J was trimmed by 6 bases and V by 0 bases; bases with no gene match: 7. From germline, CDR1 is SNHLY and CDR2 FYNNEI. CDR3 length equals 16 residues. CDR3 region: CASSEALAGDLKTQYF. The CDR3 nucleotides read TGTGCCAGCAGTGAAGCGCTAGCGGGAGACCTGAAGACCCAGTACTTC. Filled out from reference TRBV2 and TRBJ2-5, the complete variable domain reads EPEVTQTPSHQVTQMGQEVILRCVPISNHLYFYWYRQILGQKVEFLVSFYNNEISEKSEIFDDQFSVERPDGSNFTLKIRSTKLEDSAMYFCASSEALAGDLKTQYFGPGTRLLVL.

The rearrangement joins TRBV7-2 to TRBJ2-3; TRBD2 agrees at 12 bases. Germline V gene lookup returns CDR1 SGHTA and CDR2 FQGNSA. This CDR3 is built from 16 residues. V shed 1 base, J shed 6 bases, and the junction held 5 bases outside the gene matches. CDR3 nucleotides: TGTGCCAGCAGCTTAGTTCTAGCGGGAGGGCAGGATACGCAGTATTTT. Protein: CASSLVLAGGQDTQYF.

V gene TRBV3-1 (or the pseudogene TRBV3-2) combines with J gene TRBJ1-4; D is unclear. Trimming stripped 4 bases from V and 9 bases from J, with 12 bases between. Germline V gene sequence: CDR1 LGHDT, CDR2 YNNKEL (reference sequence). The CDR3 is made up of 13 amino acids. The CDR3 DNA follows: TGTGCCAGCAGCCGCGGAGGGTACCAAAAACTGTTTTTT. Its protein is CASSRGGYQKLFF.

This clone was seen more than once but under ten times. The rearrangement uses TRBV3-1 (or the pseudogene TRBV3-2) and TRBJ1-1; unclear D gene. The length of the CDR3 is 14 residues. Per the germline V gene, CDR1 is LGHDT and CDR2 is YNNKEL (reference sequence). The ends were cut back, 6 bases at V and 2 bases at J, with 13 bases in the middle. Written as DNA, the CDR3 is TGTGCCAGCAGGCAACGTGGCGGCAACACTGAAGCTTTCTTT. This translates into CASRQRGGNTEAFF.

This clone showed up just once. The chain couples TRBV2 to TRBJ2-7; 8 bases line up with TRBD1. The V gene end was trimmed by 4 bases and the J gene end by 6 bases; junction bases not matched to a gene: 11. This CDR3 has 15 residues. Germline V CDR1 and CDR2: SNHLY, FYNNEI. CDR3 protein: CASSVWQGASGEQYF. DNA of the CDR3: TGTGCCAGCAGTGTGTGGCAGGGGGCCTCCGGCGAGCAGTACTTC.

This chain uses TRBV30 with TRBJ2-1; 15 bases map to TRBD2. V gave up 6 bases and J gave up 9 bases; unmatched junction bases: 12. This CDR3 contains 16 residues. Germline CDR1 is GTSNPN and CDR2 is SVGIG (reference sequence). The CDR3 DNA follows: TGTGCCTGTACCCGGCTCGGACTAGCGGGAGGGAGTGAGCAGTTCTTC. Translation gives CACTRLGLAGGSEQFF.

The CDR3 coding sequence is TGTGCCTGGAGTGTCAAAAGGGCAGAGGGTAGGACTAATGAAAAACTGTTTTTT. Translated: CAWSVKRAEGRTNEKLFF. The chain has TRBV30 and TRBJ1-4; no reliable D call. The CDR3 loop spans 18 amino acids. Germline V lookup: CDR1 GTSNPN, CDR2 SVGIG (reference sequence). V was clipped by 0 bases and J by 2 bases, with 19 bases between them.

The chain joins TRBV24-1 to TRBJ1-5; 11 bases are a match to TRBD1. With V trimmed by 6 bases and J by 3 bases, 6 bases remained unmatched. The CDR3 runs 16 residues. Germline CDR1 is KGHDR and CDR2 is SFDVKD. The CDR3 nucleotides are TGTGCCACCAGTCCAAGGGACAGGGGGAACAATCAGCCCCAGCATTTT. Protein product: CATSPRDRGNNQPQHF.

The V and J genes are TRBV7-2 and TRBJ2-1; D is possibly TRBD2 (5 bases). Trimming removed 4 bases at V and 5 bases at J, with 15 bases between. This CDR3 is built from 15 residues. Looked up from germline, CDR1 is SGHTA and CDR2 is FQGNSA. The chain's CDR3 is CASSSLRVYNNEQFF. Written as DNA, the CDR3 is TGTGCCAGCAGCTCCCTGAGGGTTTACAACAATGAGCAGTTCTTC.

The rearrangement links TRBV7-2 to TRBJ2-2, with D unclear. Looked up from germline, CDR1 is SGHTA and CDR2 is FQGNSA. The CDR3 has 12 residues. Trimming removed 2 bases from V and 7 bases from J, with 5 bases in between. CDR3 loop: CASSLNGGELFF. In nucleotides, the CDR3 is TGTGCCAGCAGCTTAAACGGCGGGGAGCTGTTTTTT.

This clone was recorded only once. The chain links TRBV24-1 to TRBJ1-5; TRBD1 might be the D (6 bases). The V and J ends lost 12 bases and 3 bases respectively, with 11 bases between them. Looked up from germline, CDR1 is KGHDR and CDR2 is SFDVKD. The CDR3 length is 12 residues. CDR3 in amino acids: CAPWTVNQPQHF. CDR3 DNA sequence: TGTGCCCCCTGGACAGTCAATCAGCCCCAGCATTTT.

The V and J genes are TRBV2 and TRBJ1-2, with a weak D call TRBD1 (6 bases). Germline loops: CDR1 SNHLY, CDR2 FYNNEI. This CDR3 is built from 14 residues. V was shortened by 7 bases and J by 7 bases, with 19 bases between the two germline ends. The CDR3, as DNA: TGTGCCAGCAAGGAGGATACAGGGTATCGTGGCTACACCTTC. Protein product: CASKEDTGYRGYTF.

The chain uses TRBV7-9 and TRBJ2-7, with D perhaps matching TRBD2 (6 bases). Trimming took off 5 bases at V and 6 bases at J, with 11 bases between the two ends. The CDR3 length is 12 residues. Germline values: CDR1 SEHNR, CDR2 FQNEAQ (reference sequence). CDR3 bases: TGTGCCAGCAGCCTACTGGGAGGCGAGCAGTACTTC. It encodes CASSLLGGEQYF.

This sequence joins TRBV24-1 and TRBJ2-3; TRBD1 aligns across 9 bases. The CDR3 extends over 15 amino acids. From germline, CDR1 is KGHDR and CDR2 SFDVKD. Trimming took 2 bases from V and 6 from J; bases not matched to a gene: 5. As DNA, the CDR3 is TGTGCCACCAGTGATTCAGGACAGGGGTCCGATACGCAGTATTTT. As protein: CATSDSGQGSDTQYF.

The chain carries TRBV24-1 and TRBJ2-7; D gene ambiguous. The CDR3 is made up of 13 amino acids. Per germline, CDR1 KGHDR and CDR2 SFDVKD. Trimming took off 3 bases at V and 1 base at J, with 6 bases between the two ends. CDR3 residues: CATSDQSSYEQYF. The CDR3 bases are TGTGCCACCAGTGATCAGTCTTCCTACGAGCAGTACTTC.

This chain links TRBV12-3 or TRBV12-4 with TRBJ2-7; 8 bases are a match to TRBD1. The CDR3 extends over 13 amino acids. The J segment lost 5 bases and the V segment lost 3 bases, leaving 3 bases of the junction unmatched. CDR3 amino acids: CASSFGQGHEQYF. The CDR3, as DNA: TGTGCCAGCAGTTTCGGACAGGGCCACGAGCAGTACTTC.

The V call is TRBV5-1, the J call TRBJ2-1, with 12 bases lining up with TRBD2. CDR3 size: 16 residues. Germline values: CDR1 SGHRS, CDR2 YFSETQ. Unmatched junction bases numbered 7, after V lost 5 bases and J lost 4 bases. Written as DNA, the CDR3 is TGCGCCAGCAGGTTTCTAGCGGGAGGGATTTACAATGAGCAGTTCTTC. It is translated as CASRFLAGGIYNEQFF.

This chain links TRBV27 with TRBJ2-7, with TRBD1 matching 8 bases. From germline, CDR1 is MNHEY and CDR2 SMNVEV (reference sequence). Trimming took 8 bases from V and 5 from J; bases not matched to a gene: 8. The length of the CDR3 is 13 residues. For the CDR3, the DNA is TGTGCCAGCTCCGGGACAGGAATCCACGAGCAGTACTTC. The encoded protein is CASSGTGIHEQYF.

V and J are TRBV4-1 and TRBJ1-3; 8 bases align to TRBD1. Trimming at V came to 1 base and at J to 5 bases, leaving 4 bases not matched to a gene. The CDR3 has 15 amino acids. Germline-derived CDR1 and CDR2 are MGHRA and YSYEKL. The CDR3 loop reads CASSQAGQARNTIYF. The CDR3 coding sequence is TGCGCCAGCAGCCAAGCGGGACAGGCGAGAAACACCATATATTTT.

The rearrangement uses TRBV25-1 and TRBJ2-1, with D tentatively TRBD2 (6 bases). V lost 4 bases and J lost 0, with 19 bases in between. Germline V gene data show CDR1 as MGHDK and CDR2 as SYGVNS. This CDR3 has 18 residues. CDR3 sequence (DNA): TGTGCCAGCAGTGGTTCCCCCCGGGGGTCCAGCTCCTACAATGAGCAGTTCTTC. This gives the protein CASSGSPRGSSSYNEQFF.

V and J are TRBV29-1 and TRBJ2-3; TRBD1 matches 7 bases. Germline lookup yields CDR1 SQVTM and CDR2 ANQGSEA. Germline trimming cut 6 bases from V and 0 bases from J; bases unmatched to any gene: 24. This CDR3 has 20 residues. CDR3 residues: CSVDRTGQQILVGSTDTQYF. As DNA, the CDR3 is TGCAGCGTGGACCGAACGGGACAGCAAATCCTTGTCGGCAGCACAGATACGCAGTATTTT.

This sequence joins TRBV5-1 and TRBJ2-3; 14 bases are a match to TRBD2. V lost 6 bases and J lost 2; bases outside the gene matches: 17. The CDR3 has 20 residues. Germline V CDR1 and CDR2: SGHRS, YFSETQ. The CDR3: CASTLSPFTGLAGATDTQYF. CDR3 bases: TGCGCCAGCACCCTAAGCCCTTTCACGGGACTAGCGGGAGCCACAGATACGCAGTATTTT.

Comment on this clone: At one of its ends the junction is not consistent with the germline gene, which may arise from a read error. The rearrangement joins TRBV29-1 to TRBJ1-1, with no clear D. The CDR3 loop spans 11 amino acids. In germline, CDR1 is SQVTM, CDR2 ANQGSEA. CDR3 region: CSVSANAEAFF. Written as DNA, the CDR3 is TGCAGCGTCTCAGCGAACGCTGAAGCTTTCTTT. Variable domain in full (rest from reference TRBV29-1 and TRBJ1-1): SAVISQKPSRDICQRGTSLTIQCQVDSQVTMMFWYRQQPGQSLTLIATANQGSEATYESGFVIDKFPISRPNLTFSTLTVSNMSPEDSSIYLCSVSANAEAFFGQGTRLTVV.

The CDR3 DNA is TGTGCCAGCAGGGGGGGACAGTTCTCTGGAAACACCATATATTTT. It yields the protein CASRGGQFSGNTIYF. V and J are TRBV28 and TRBJ1-3; TRBD1 agrees at 7 bases. Losses at the gene ends were 6 bases for V and 0 bases for J; bases not matched to a gene: 5. The CDR3 runs 15 residues. Germline V CDR1 and CDR2: MDHEN, SYDVKM.

This clone was seen more than once but under ten times. The chain is built from TRBV5-1 and TRBJ2-7; the D gene is possibly TRBD1 (6 bases). The germline gives CDR1 SGHRS, CDR2 YFSETQ. The CDR3 consists of 14 residues. Trimming shortened V by 10 bases and J by 0 bases, and 17 bases separated the two germline ends. The CDR3 reads CARSSGTSSYEQYF. The CDR3 DNA is TGCGCCCGATCATCCGGGACAAGCTCCTACGAGCAGTACTTC.

This clone has a single count. An end of the junction differs from the germline gene, which may be a read error. The rearrangement links TRBV5-1 to TRBJ2-5; a possible D gene is TRBD2 (5 bases). Germline CDR1 is SGHRS and CDR2 is YFSETQ. CDR3 length: 14 amino acids. This CDR3 is CASSSLVKEETQYF. In DNA form, the CDR3 reads TGCGCCAGCAGCTCACTAGTCAAAGAAGAGACTCAGTACTTC. The full variable domain, with the rest looked up from reference TRBV5-1 and TRBJ2-5, is KAGVTQTPRYLIKTRGQQVTLSCSPISGHRSVSWYQQTPGQGLQFLFEYFSETQRNKGNFPGRFSGRQFSNSRSEMNVSTLELGDSALYLCASSSLVKEETQYFGPGTRLLVL.

This chain connects TRBV14 to TRBJ2-7, with TRBD1 matching over 10 bases. Losses at the gene ends were 5 bases for V and 3 bases for J; bases not matched to a gene: 1. Germline V lookup: CDR1 SGHDN, CDR2 FVKESK. The CDR3 contains 13 residues. In nucleotides, the CDR3 is TGTGCCAGCAGCGACAGGGGGCTCTACGAGCAGTACTTC. The encoded protein is CASSDRGLYEQYF.

The rearrangement uses TRBV29-1 and TRBJ2-1; no reliable D call. Germline values: CDR1 SQVTM, CDR2 ANQGSEA. The V end was cut by 7 bases, the J end by 10 bases, with 14 bases between. The CDR3 runs to 11 residues. This CDR3 reads CSGTPPEEQFF. As DNA, the CDR3 is TGCAGCGGTACCCCGCCCGAGGAGCAGTTCTTC.